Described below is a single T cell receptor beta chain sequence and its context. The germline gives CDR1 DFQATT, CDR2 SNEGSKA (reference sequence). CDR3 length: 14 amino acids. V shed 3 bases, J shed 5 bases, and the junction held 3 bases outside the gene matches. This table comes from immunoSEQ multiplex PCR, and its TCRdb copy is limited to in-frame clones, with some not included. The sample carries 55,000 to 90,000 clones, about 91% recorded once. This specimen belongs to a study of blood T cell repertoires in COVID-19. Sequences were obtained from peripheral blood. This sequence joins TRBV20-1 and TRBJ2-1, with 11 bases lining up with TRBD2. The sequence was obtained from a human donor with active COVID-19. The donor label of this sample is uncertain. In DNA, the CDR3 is TGCAGTGCTAGTGGGACTAGCGGTAACAATGAGCAGTTCTTC. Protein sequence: CSASGTSGNNEQFF.